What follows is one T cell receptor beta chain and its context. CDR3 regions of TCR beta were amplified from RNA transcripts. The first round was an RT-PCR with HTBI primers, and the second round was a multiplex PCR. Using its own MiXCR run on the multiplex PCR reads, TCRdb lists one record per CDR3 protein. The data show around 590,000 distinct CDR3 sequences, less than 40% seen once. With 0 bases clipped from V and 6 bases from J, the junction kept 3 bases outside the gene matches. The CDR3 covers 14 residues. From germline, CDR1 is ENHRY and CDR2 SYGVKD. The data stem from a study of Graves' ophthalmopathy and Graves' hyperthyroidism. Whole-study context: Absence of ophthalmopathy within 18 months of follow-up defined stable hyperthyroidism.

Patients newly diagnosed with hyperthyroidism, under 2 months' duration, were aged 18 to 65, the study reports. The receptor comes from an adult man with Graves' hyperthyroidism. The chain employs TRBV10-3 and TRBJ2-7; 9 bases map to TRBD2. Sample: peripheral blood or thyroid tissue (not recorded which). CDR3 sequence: CAISESGGGGEQYF. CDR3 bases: TGTGCCATCAGTGAGTCGGGCGGGGGGGGCGAGCAGTACTTC.